This paragraph covers one T cell receptor (beta chain) sequence. This CDR3 has 13 amino acids. V was shortened by 5 bases and J by 3 bases, with 11 bases between the two germline ends. Germline assignment: CDR1 SGHDN and CDR2 FVKESK. These data originate in a study of T cells in Graves' hyperthyroidism and ophthalmopathy. On the study more broadly: Specimen type is peripheral blood, collected at initial diagnosis prior to any treatment.

Amplified TCR beta CDR3 regions came from RNA transcripts. Using the HTBI primer set, a first-round RT-PCR was run on the TCR CDR3. Each CDR3 protein is one row after TCRdb ran MiXCR on the multiplex PCR reads. This table holds hundreds of thousands of distinct CDR3 sequences, approximately 16% found once. Material for sequencing was blood. This chain links TRBV14 with TRBJ2-7, with D hard to call. The TCR originated in a man aged 35 to 55 with Graves' hyperthyroidism. CDR3 protein: CASSSRPHYEQYF. CDR3 nucleotides: TGTGCCAGCAGCTCCAGGCCCCACTACGAGCAGTACTTC.